The 9 T cell receptor beta chains given below trace back to one sample, sequenced in a study of human T cells and chemical hapten exposure. One entry per CDR3 protein, called by TCRdb with MiXCR from the RACE reads. The table includes about 380,000 distinct CDR3 sequences, roughly 5% detected once. Specified time point: pre-sensitization, week 0. As to treatment: therapeutic diphenylcyclopropenone sensitization with weekly scalp DPC. Sequencing used whole blood, obtained in connection with sensitization to the hapten diphenylcyclopropenone (DPC). The receptors derive from a woman in her forties or fifties with alopecia areata. Some clones in this sample may be carry-over from other donors' samples.

Ten or more counts support this clonotype. For the CDR3, the DNA is TGTGCCAGCAGTTCCGGAGAGCAGTTCTTC. Translation: CASSSGEQFF. The chain employs TRBV12-3 or TRBV12-4 and TRBJ2-1; D gene unclear. The V end lost 4 bases, the J end lost 10 bases, and 5 bases lay between the germline ends. The CDR3 contains 10 residues.

The chain carries TRBV12-3 or TRBV12-4 and TRBJ1-4, with TRBD1 matching over 9 bases. V shed 5 bases and J 7 bases; nucleotides not matched to a gene: 8. The CDR3 sequence is 15 residues long. The CDR3 nucleotides read TGTGCCAGCAGTCACCGGACAGGGGCATCTGAAAAACTGTTTTTT. Translating gives CASSHRTGASEKLFF.

The rearrangement links TRBV30 to TRBJ2-3; D is possibly TRBD1 or TRBD2 (5 bases each). This CDR3 has 14 amino acids. V lost 5 bases and J 3 bases, leaving 15 bases between the germline ends. CDR1 and CDR2 (germline): GTSNPN, SVGIG (reference sequence). CDR3 sequence (DNA): TGTGCCTGGTCTGGGACCCTCGGTACAGATACGCAGTATTTT. Its translation is CAWSGTLGTDTQYF.

This clonotype was detected ten times or more. The genes are TRBV28 and TRBJ2-1; 7 nucleotides align to TRBD1. Germline V lookup: CDR1 MDHEN, CDR2 SYDVKM. This CDR3 is 12 amino acids long. The V segment lost 6 bases and the J segment 15 bases; nucleotides outside the gene matches: 11. The CDR3 region is CASSPGQVRWFF. The CDR3 region has the DNA TGTGCCAGCAGCCCTGGACAGGTCCGGTGGTTCTTC.

This CDR3 is CASTESGGGSTDTQYF. The CDR3 region has the DNA TGTGCCAGCACCGAAAGCGGGGGGGGCAGCACAGATACGCAGTATTTT. The gene calls are TRBV12-3 or TRBV12-4 and TRBJ2-3, with 10 nucleotides matching TRBD2. V shed 7 bases, J shed 0 bases, and the junction held 7 bases outside the gene matches. The CDR3 extends over 16 amino acids.

In its sample, this clonotype was seen many times. The chain carries TRBV2 and TRBJ1-1; tentative D call: TRBD1 (5 bases). This CDR3 comprises 12 residues. V was shortened by 6 bases and J by 5 bases, with 10 bases between the two germline ends. From germline, CDR1 is SNHLY and CDR2 FYNNEI. The CDR3 loop reads CASRVGGTEAFF. The CDR3 coding sequence is TGTGCCAGCAGGGTGGGGGGGACTGAAGCTTTCTTT.

This clonotype turned up a few times. The genes are TRBV6-5 and TRBJ1-4; maybe TRBD1 (6 bases). With 5 bases removed from V and 2 bases from J, the gap between germline ends came to 12 bases. The CDR3 has 15 residues. Germline V gene lookup returns CDR1 MNHEY and CDR2 SVGAGI. The CDR3 is CASSTQGRTNEKLFF. Here the CDR3 DNA reads TGTGCCAGCAGTACACAGGGACGGACTAATGAAAAACTGTTTTTT.

This clonotype was seen a handful of times. V gene TRBV3-1 combines with J gene TRBJ1-2; 7 nucleotides align to TRBD1. V was clipped by 3 bases and J by 3 bases; unmatched bases: 4. The CDR3 has 14 amino acids. Germline assignment: CDR1 LGHDT and CDR2 YNNKEL (reference sequence). The CDR3 region is CASSHPTGDYGYTF. DNA of the CDR3: TGTGCCAGCAGCCATCCCACAGGGGACTATGGCTACACCTTC.

In this sample, this clonotype turned up a few times. This chain links TRBV5-1 with TRBJ1-1; a weak D match, TRBD1 (5 bases). Trimming pared 4 bases from V and 5 bases from J, leaving 12 bases between. Germline lookup yields CDR1 SGHRS and CDR2 YFSETQ. The CDR3 runs to 13 residues. This chain's CDR3 is CASSRRVETEAFF. The CDR3 DNA follows: TGCGCCAGCAGCCGCAGGGTGGAGACTGAAGCTTTCTTT. Using reference TRBV5-1 and TRBJ1-1 for the parts outside the CDR3, the full variable domain is KAGVTQTPRYLIKTRGQQVTLSCSPISGHRSVSWYQQTPGQGLQFLFEYFSETQRNKGNFPGRFSGRQFSNSRSEMNVSTLELGDSALYLCASSRRVETEAFFGQGTRLTVV.